This is a list of T cell receptor beta chains from one sample in a study of cytomegalovirus exposure and HLA in healthy donors. The method was immunoSEQ multiplex PCR; TCRdb's version includes in-frame clones alone and lacks a portion of them. The sample contains about 220,000 clones, about 77% of which appear only once. The sample consisted of PBMCs. Receptors were obtained from a young woman in good health and CMV-seronegative. The CDR3 runs from the conserved cysteine through the conserved F or W. The D gene is left open where the match is weak. Clone sizes are given selectively: once, few, many, or a class where the clone is expanded.

V	size	length	J	D	DNA	CDR3
TRBV6-1	-	15	TRBJ2-7	-	TGTGCCAGCACCCCGACCGGGAGTGGCACCTACGAGCAGTACTTC	CASTPTGSGTYEQYF
TRBV7-9	-	14	TRBJ2-1	TRBD1	TGTGCCAGCACCCGGGACAGGGGTTACAATGAGCAGTTCTTC	CASTRDRGYNEQFF
TRBV5-1	few	14	TRBJ1-6	-	TGCGCCAGCAGCCTACAGGGATCCAATTCACCCCTCCACTTT	CASSLQGSNSPLHF
TRBV5-4	-	13	TRBJ1-2	-	TGTGCCAGCATCGAAGACACGGCTCAGGGCTACACCTTC	CASIEDTAQGYTF
TRBV7-3	-	14	TRBJ1-2	-	TGTGCCAGCAGCCCTTCGGGGGGCACAAAAGGCTACACCTTC	CASSPSGGTKGYTF
TRBV15	-	18	TRBJ1-5	TRBD1	TGTGCCACCAGCCGAATCCGCTCGACAGGGGATCTTGGGCAGCCCCAGCATTTT	CATSRIRSTGDLGQPQHF
TRBV30	-	15	TRBJ1-6	TRBD1	TGTGCCTGGAGTACCCGGGACAGCACTGGTTCACCCCTCCACTTT	CAWSTRDSTGSPLHF
TRBV29-1	-	14	TRBJ2-2	TRBD2	TGCAGCGTTAGGACTAGCGGGTCGACCGGGGAGCTGTTTTTT	CSVRTSGSTGELFF
TRBV2	few	13	TRBJ2-7	-	TGTGCCAGCAGTACCCAGGGAGGAGGGGAGCAGTACTTC	CASSTQGGGEQYF
TRBV5-6	-	19	TRBJ1-2	TRBD1	TGTGCCAGCCAGCCTCTTTCCCCGGACAGGTTATTAGCAGGCTATGGCTACACCTTC	CASQPLSPDRLLAGYGYTF
TRBV25-1	-	16	TRBJ2-7	TRBD2	TGTGCCAGCAGTGCCTGGGGTAGCGGGAGAAGGTACGAGCAGTACTTC	CASSAWGSGRRYEQYF
TRBV5-5	-	12	TRBJ1-4	-	TGTGCCAGCAGCCTGGACTACGAAAAACTGTTTTTT	CASSLDYEKLFF
TRBV15	-	14	TRBJ1-1	-	TGTGCCACCAGCAGAGAGGGGGGAGGGACTGAAGCTTTCTTT	CATSREGGGTEAFF
TRBV25-1	-	15	TRBJ2-7	TRBD2	TGTGCCACCGAAGCTTTAGCGGGAGGGGGATACGAGCAGTACTTC	CATEALAGGGYEQYF
TRBV6-6	-	16	TRBJ2-3	TRBD1	TGTGCCAGCAGTTACTACCGGGACAGGGGGTCGAATACGCAGTATTTT	CASSYYRDRGSNTQYF
TRBV5-5	-	15	TRBJ1-2	-	TGTGCCAGCAGCTCCTTGGTCAGGGGAGGGGATGGCTACACCTTC	CASSSLVRGGDGYTF
TRBV5-1	few	14	TRBJ1-4	TRBD1	TGCGCCAGCAGCTTGAGGGGGCAGGAAGAAAAACTGTTTTTT	CASSLRGQEEKLFF
TRBV5-6	-	15	TRBJ2-7	TRBD1	TGTGCCAGCAGCTTGGATGGGACAGGGTTCTACGAGCAGTACTTC	CASSLDGTGFYEQYF
TRBV11-2	few	13	TRBJ1-1	-	TGTGCCAGCAGCTCACAGGGTGACACTGAAGCTTTCTTT	CASSSQGDTEAFF
TRBV7-9	-	19	TRBJ2-1	-	TGTGCCAGCAGCTCGAATGGTCTACTAGCACACAGCTCCTACAATGAGCAGTTCTTC	CASSSNGLLAHSSYNEQFF
TRBV25-1	-	13	TRBJ1-1	TRBD1	TGTGCCAGCAAGGGACAGGAGAACACTGAAGCTTTCTTT	CASKGQENTEAFF
TRBV5-4	-	15	TRBJ1-1	TRBD1	TGTGCCAGCAGGAGGGACAGGGAAATGAACACTGAAGCTTTCTTT	CASRRDREMNTEAFF
TRBV19	once	15	TRBJ1-5	-	TGTGCCAGTAGTATAGCGGGGGGCAACAATCAGCCCCAGCATTTT	CASSIAGGNNQPQHF
TRBV5-8	few	14	TRBJ1-1	TRBD1	TGTGCCAGCAGCTCTGACAGGGAGAAAGCTGAAGCTTTCTTT	CASSSDREKAEAFF
TRBV5-1	-	15	TRBJ2-3	-	TGCGCCAGCAGCTTGGATGAGGGCCGAACAGATACGCAGTATTTT	CASSLDEGRTDTQYF
TRBV6-5	-	12	TRBJ1-6	-	TGTGCCAGCACGCAGCGGGGGTCACCCCTCCACTTT	CASTQRGSPLHF
TRBV30	-	13	TRBJ1-3	-	TGTGCCTGTTCTACGGGCTCTGGAAACACCATATATTTT	CACSTGSGNTIYF
TRBV7-3	-	13	TRBJ2-2	-	TGTGCCAGCAGCGCCAACAGGGCCGGGGAGCTGTTTTTT	CASSANRAGELFF
TRBV2	-	15	TRBJ1-2	TRBD1	TGTGCCAGCAACCCCGACAGGGTAGTTTCTTATGGCTACACCTTC	CASNPDRVVSYGYTF
TRBV6-1	-	15	TRBJ1-6	TRBD1	TGTGCCAGCACTAACTCGGGACAGGCGGATTCACCCCTCCACTTT	CASTNSGQADSPLHF
TRBV6-6	-	16	TRBJ2-7	-	TGTGCCAGCAGTTACTATGAGGCGGGACGGTCCTCCGAGCAGTACTTC	CASSYYEAGRSSEQYF
TRBV11-2	-	15	TRBJ1-4	TRBD1	TGTGCCAGCAGCTCTCCAGGGGGTCATAATGAAAAACTGTTTTTT	CASSSPGGHNEKLFF
TRBV11-2	-	16	TRBJ1-1	TRBD1	TGTGCCAGCAGCCCCAGGGACAGGGGGCCCGGGTCTGAAGCTTTCTTT	CASSPRDRGPGSEAFF
TRBV6-6	few	14	TRBJ1-2	-	TGTGCCAGCAGTCAGTTGGCAGGGGTTTATGGCTACACCTTC	CASSQLAGVYGYTF
TRBV25-1	few	14	TRBJ1-4	-	TGTGCCAGCAGTGTTGGAGGAACACATGAAAAACTGTTTTTT	CASSVGGTHEKLFF
TRBV5-6	-	13	TRBJ2-3	TRBD1	TGTGCCAGTCTGGACAGGAGCACAGATACGCAGTATTTT	CASLDRSTDTQYF
TRBV30	-	15	TRBJ2-5	-	TGTGCCTGGAGAGGGGGTCTGACAAGGGAAGAGACCCAGTACTTC	CAWRGGLTREETQYF
TRBV11-2	-	16	TRBJ2-2	TRBD1	TGTGCCAGCAGCTTAGTCCCCGACAGGGCCACCGGGGAGCTGTTTTTT	CASSLVPDRATGELFF
TRBV6-6	-	15	TRBJ2-2	TRBD2	TGTGCCAGCTCCACCGACGGGGGGTTCACCGGGGAGCTGTTTTTT	CASSTDGGFTGELFF
TRBV5-1	-	16	TRBJ2-5	-	TGCGCCAGCAGCTCCGGACATCAAAGCGCGGCAGAGACCCAGTACTTC	CASSSGHQSAAETQYF
TRBV6-1	-	15	TRBJ2-7	TRBD1	TGTGCCAGCAGTGCTATGACAGGGTCAAAGGACGAGCAGTACTTC	CASSAMTGSKDEQYF
TRBV5-6	-	13	TRBJ2-3	-	TGTGCCAGCAGCTTGGTCCGGGCAGATACGCAGTATTTT	CASSLVRADTQYF
TRBV21-1	few	14	TRBJ1-2	-	TGTGCCAGCAAAGTAGGACGAGGGGGAGATGGCTACACCTTC	CASKVGRGGDGYTF
TRBV4-2	-	14	TRBJ1-3	-	TGTGCCAGCAGCCTACTTTTCGAAGGAAACACCATATATTTT	CASSLLFEGNTIYF
TRBV5-5	-	15	TRBJ1-2	TRBD1	TGTGCCAGCAGCCCCGGGACAGGGGATCGTATCGGCTACACCTTC	CASSPGTGDRIGYTF
TRBV6-1	-	14	TRBJ2-5	TRBD2	TGTGCCAGCAGTAACCTAGCGGGGGAAGAGACCCAGTACTTC	CASSNLAGEETQYF
TRBV9	once	16	TRBJ2-2	-	TGTGCCAGCAGCGTATTTTCTGGCGGCGACACCGGGGAGCTGTTTTTT	CASSVFSGGDTGELFF
TRBV5-4	-	13	TRBJ2-3	TRBD1	TGTGCCAGCAGCGCCAGGGGGACAGATACGCAGTATTTT	CASSARGTDTQYF
TRBV30	-	15	TRBJ2-4	-	TGTGCCTGGAGTGTAACACACCGAGCCAAAAACATTCAGTACTTC	CAWSVTHRAKNIQYF
TRBV18	-	15	TRBJ1-5	TRBD1	TGTGCCAGCTCACCACAGCAGGGGGCCGGTCAGCCCCAGCATTTT	CASSPQQGAGQPQHF
TRBV7-3	-	13	TRBJ1-6	-	TGTGCCAGCAGCCTAATGGAGGATTCACCCCTCCACTTT	CASSLMEDSPLHF